This T cell receptor beta chain was identified in a study (dated by TCRdb to the early 2010s). This clonotype has at least ten counts. Its antigen target is currently unknown. One base away there is no much larger clone; base qualities are not given. For this chain, trimming is 2 bases at the V end and 10 bases at the J end, and the number of junction bases without a gene match is 10. The CDR3 covers 15 residues, taking in both the cysteine and the phenylalanine. Only CDR3 DNA is held: 45 bases, read in frame from base 1. According to the germline V gene, CDR1 reads KGHSH and CDR2 reads LQKENI. The run used an Illumina Genome Analyzer IIx. In TCRdb, the public reads were trimmed at Q25 with fastp and aligned with MiXCR, with productive beta chains retained. Merged by CDR3 protein, the rows form single entries marked with the most common genes and DNA. This sample gives about 15,000 distinct CDR3 sequences in total; 30% to 40% of them show up just once. The top ten clones comprise more than 15% of the sample.

The sequence links TRBV18 to TRBJ1-4, with 7 junctional bases fitting TRBD1. Sequenced input: blood. The receptor's source is a human donor. CDR3 reads: CASSPGGDRVGKLFF. Here is the DNA: TGTGCCAGCTCACCAGGGGGAGACAGGGTCGGAAAACTGTTTTTT.